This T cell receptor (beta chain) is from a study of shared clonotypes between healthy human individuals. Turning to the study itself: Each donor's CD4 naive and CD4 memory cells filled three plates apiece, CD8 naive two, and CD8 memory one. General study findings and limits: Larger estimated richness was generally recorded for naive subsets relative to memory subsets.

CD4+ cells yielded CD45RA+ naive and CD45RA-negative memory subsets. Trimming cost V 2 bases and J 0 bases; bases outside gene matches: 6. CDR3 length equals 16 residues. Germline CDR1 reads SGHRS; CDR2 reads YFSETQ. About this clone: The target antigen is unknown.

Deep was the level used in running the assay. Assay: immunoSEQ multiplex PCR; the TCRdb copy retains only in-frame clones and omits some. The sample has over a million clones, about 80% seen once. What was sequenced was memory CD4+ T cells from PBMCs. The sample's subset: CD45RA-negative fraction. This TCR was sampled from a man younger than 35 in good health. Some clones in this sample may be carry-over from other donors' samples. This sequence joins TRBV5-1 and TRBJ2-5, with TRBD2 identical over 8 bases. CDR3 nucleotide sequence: TGCGCCAGCAGCTTTGTGAGCGGGGGAAACCAAGAGACCCAGTACTTC. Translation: CASSFVSGGNQETQYF.